This T cell receptor (beta chain) was recovered during a study of T cells in localized non-small cell lung cancer. Between the trimmed V and J ends, which lost 5 bases and 8 bases, there was a span of 22 bases. Germline V gene lookup returns CDR1 MNHNY and CDR2 SVGAGI (reference sequence). This CDR3 has 16 amino acids. Concerning this clone itself: The antigen is unknown.

Study conclusions and caveats: Because researchers sequenced only one region of the tumor, heterogeneity is still possible. Tumor showed lower T cell clonality than uninvolved adjacent lung, where it was highest. For the top 100 tumor clones, a median about 60 also appeared in adjacent lung. Higher adjacent-lung clonality was associated with shorter survival.

The repertoire was sequenced with immunoSEQ multiplex PCR; TCRdb's copy has only in-frame clones and lacks some. The sample contains roughly 30,000 clones, roughly nine tenths of which appear only once. The material sequenced was peripheral blood, taken before any cancer treatment. V is TRBV6-6 and J is TRBJ2-1; either TRBD1 or TRBD2 may supply D (5 bases each). This clonotype was sampled from a female donor older than 55 with stage I lung adenocarcinoma. The CDR3 DNA sequence: TGTGCCAGCAGTACCCTAGTGGGGGAGTCTTACCATGAGCAGTTCTTC. It specifies CASSTLVGESYHEQFF.